Listed here are 32 T cell receptor beta chains from one sample, sequenced in a study of brain T cells in children with intractable seizures. This table comes from immunoSEQ multiplex PCR, and its TCRdb copy is limited to in-frame clones, with some not included. Seen here are about 340,000 clones, roughly 92% observed once, and the top ten hold around 6%. Time point in this sample: blood from clinic visit 5 months post-surgery; TSC patient then seizure free. Here the sequenced sample was peripheral blood, taken 5 to 6 months after surgery. The source of these receptors is a boy in the first two years of life with tuberous sclerosis and intractable seizures.

The rearrangement joins TRBV27 to TRBJ1-1, with 8 bases lining up with TRBD1. This CDR3 region has 15 residues. V trimming: 5 bases; J trimming: 2 bases; junction bases outside the gene matches: 7. Germline V gene lookup returns CDR1 MNHEY and CDR2 SMNVEV (reference sequence). The CDR3 loop reads CASSQDRDGNTEAFF. In DNA, the CDR3 is TGTGCCAGCAGTCAGGACAGGGATGGAAACACTGAAGCTTTCTTT.

V is TRBV4-1 and J is TRBJ1-5; TRBD1 matches 8 bases. Germline V gene sequence: CDR1 MGHRA, CDR2 YSYEKL. J was trimmed by 7 bases and V by 1 base; bases with no gene match: 6. This CDR3 is built from 15 residues. The CDR3: CASSQVAGGRQPQHF. The CDR3 coding sequence is TGCGCCAGCAGCCAAGTTGCAGGGGGCAGGCAGCCCCAGCATTTT.

The chain uses TRBV5-5 and TRBJ2-5, with D tentatively TRBD2 (5 bases). Germline-derived CDR1 and CDR2 are SGHKS and YYEKEE (reference sequence). With 3 bases removed from V and 4 bases from J, the gap between germline ends came to 10 bases. This CDR3 comprises 13 residues. The CDR3 coding sequence is TGTGCCAGCAGCTCTAGGACTGCAGAGACCCAGTACTTC. Translated: CASSSRTAETQYF.

The rearrangement uses TRBV19 and TRBJ1-2; weak D call: TRBD1 (6 bases). This CDR3 has 16 amino acids. Trimming removed 6 bases from V and 6 bases from J, with 23 bases in between. The germline V gene has CDR1 LNHDA and CDR2 SQIVND (reference sequence). CDR3 sequence reads: CASRKRVVDRQDGYTF. The CDR3 DNA follows: TGTGCCAGTAGGAAAAGAGTCGTCGACAGGCAGGATGGCTACACCTTC.

This sequence joins TRBV5-5 and TRBJ1-2; D not resolved. V was trimmed by 4 bases and J by 3 bases, leaving 13 bases between them. This CDR3 contains 14 residues. Germline values: CDR1 SGHKS, CDR2 YYEKEE (reference sequence). The CDR3, as DNA: TGTGCCAGCAGCAACAATCGCCGGTACTATGGCTACACCTTC. Residues: CASSNNRRYYGYTF.

The chain uses TRBV2 and TRBJ2-1; no firm D call. The CDR3 is made up of 14 amino acids. Trimming cost V 1 base and J 9 bases, with 13 bases left between them. Germline-derived CDR1 and CDR2 are SNHLY and FYNNEI. The CDR3 loop reads CASSEGAEVTEQFF. The CDR3 DNA follows: TGTGCCAGCAGTGAAGGGGCGGAAGTCACTGAGCAGTTCTTC.

J is TRBJ1-3 and V is TRBV7-3; D perhaps matches TRBD1 (6 bases). Deletions cut 6 bases from V and 8 bases from J, with 14 bases between. Germline-derived CDR1 and CDR2 are SGHTA and FQGTGA. The CDR3 has 13 amino acids. CDR3 DNA: TGTGCCAGCAGTCCACAGGGTGGGGACACCATATATTTT. Protein: CASSPQGGDTIYF.

The chain employs TRBV2 and TRBJ2-1; 11 positions agree with TRBD2. V shed 6 bases, J shed 8 bases, and the junction held 9 bases outside the gene matches. The CDR3 runs to 15 residues. The germline V gene has CDR1 SNHLY and CDR2 FYNNEI. CDR3 region: CASRATSGSIDEQFF. The CDR3 DNA reads as TGTGCCAGCAGAGCAACTAGCGGGAGTATCGATGAGCAGTTCTTC.

V usage is TRBV19 and J usage is TRBJ2-7, with D tentatively TRBD2 (6 bases). V was pared by 6 bases and J by 3 bases, with 12 bases between. This CDR3 spans 13 amino acids. In germline, CDR1 is LNHDA, CDR2 SQIVND (reference sequence). CDR3 nucleotides: TGTGCCAGTAGCCCTGGAGGGAACTACGAGCAGTACTTC. This encodes CASSPGGNYEQYF. The full variable domain, in which reference TRBV19 and TRBJ2-7 provide the parts outside the CDR3, is DGGITQSPKYLFRKEGQNVTLSCEQNLNHDAMYWYRQDPGQGLRLIYYSQIVNDFQKGDIAEGYSVSREKKESFPLTVTSAQKNPTAFYLCASSPGGNYEQYFGPGTRLTVT.

The V call is TRBV14, the J call TRBJ1-1; D is possibly TRBD1 (5 bases). CDR1 and CDR2 from the germline V gene are SGHDN and FVKESK. Trimming stripped 4 bases from V and 3 bases from J, with 12 bases between. This CDR3 spans 14 amino acids. As DNA, the CDR3 is TGTGCCAGCAGCCGTCTGGGGGGGGACACTGAAGCTTTCTTT. It yields the protein CASSRLGGDTEAFF.

The chain recombines TRBV29-1 with TRBJ2-7, with a tentative D call TRBD1 (7 bases). The CDR3 runs 11 residues. Germline V lookup: CDR1 SQVTM, CDR2 ANQGSEA. V was pared by 7 bases and J by 3 bases, with 10 bases between. The CDR3 here is CSGGTVYEQYF. The CDR3 nucleotides read TGCAGCGGCGGGACAGTCTACGAGCAGTACTTC.

V and J are TRBV20-1 and TRBJ2-3, with D uncertain. The germline CDR1 and CDR2 sequences are DFQATT and SNEGSKA (reference sequence). V was shortened by 5 bases and J by 2 bases, with 5 bases between the two germline ends. The CDR3 totals 11 residues. Here the CDR3 reads CSAPNTDTQYF. The CDR3 nucleotides read TGCAGTGCTCCAAACACAGATACGCAGTATTTT.

The rearrangement joins TRBV7-9 to TRBJ1-5; a possible D gene is TRBD1 (6 bases). This CDR3 spans 16 amino acids. Germline CDR1 SEHNR, CDR2 FQNEAQ (reference sequence). V lost 2 bases and J lost 2, with 13 bases in between. The DNA for the CDR3 is TGTGCCAGCAGCTTAACAACAGGGTCGGGCAATCAGCCCCAGCATTTT. Translation gives CASSLTTGSGNQPQHF. The entire variable domain, with the rest obtained from reference TRBV7-9 and TRBJ1-5, is as follows: DTGVSQNPRHKITKRGQNVTFRCDPISEHNRLYWYRQTLGQGPEFLTYFQNEAQLEKSRLLSDRFSAERPKGSFSTLEIQRTEQGDSAMYLCASSLTTGSGNQPQHFGDGTRLSIL.

The chain recombines TRBV2 with TRBJ2-3, with unresolved D. This CDR3 contains 15 residues. The V end lost 7 bases, the J end lost 0 bases, and 14 bases lay between the germline ends. Germline CDR1 and CDR2: SNHLY and FYNNEI. DNA of the CDR3: TGTGCCAGCATCCTGATAGCAACTAGCACAGATACGCAGTATTTT. As protein: CASILIATSTDTQYF.

This clone was seen only once. The gene calls are TRBV9 and TRBJ2-2; 12 positions agree with TRBD2. This CDR3 spans 15 amino acids. V was clipped by 3 bases and J by 4 bases; unmatched bases: 1. CDR1 and CDR2 (germline): SGDLS, YYNGEE. The CDR3 region is CASSASGRATGELFF. In DNA, the CDR3 is TGTGCCAGCAGCGCTAGCGGGAGGGCCACCGGGGAGCTGTTTTTT.

The gene calls are TRBV28 and TRBJ1-2; D is perhaps TRBD1 (5 bases). This CDR3 contains 15 residues. The V end lost 4 bases, the J end lost 7 bases, and 19 bases lay between the germline ends. The germline gives CDR1 MDHEN, CDR2 SYDVKM. This CDR3 reads CASSSIGTATIGYTF. CDR3 nucleotide sequence: TGTGCCAGCAGTTCCATTGGGACCGCGACGATTGGCTACACCTTC.

For the CDR3, the DNA is TGTGCCAGCAGCCTTGGGACTAGCGGGAGCGATACGCAGTATTTT. Amino acids: CASSLGTSGSDTQYF. The chain employs TRBV7-3 and TRBJ2-3, with 14 bases lining up with TRBD2. The trim removed 5 bases at V and 6 bases at J, leaving 4 bases unmatched. The CDR3 runs to 15 residues. Germline V CDR1 and CDR2: SGHTA, FQGTGA.

With respect to this clone: Other DNA sequences in this sample translate to the same CDR3. This chain joins TRBV24-1 and TRBJ1-5; no reliable D call. The CDR3 consists of 12 residues. Trimming shortened V by 3 bases and J by 4 bases, and 3 bases separated the two germline ends. Germline assignment: CDR1 KGHDR and CDR2 SFDVKD. The CDR3 loop is CATSDGNQPQHF. CDR3 DNA sequence: TGTGCCACCAGTGATGGTAATCAGCCCCAGCATTTT.

This chain connects TRBV24-1 to TRBJ1-2; D is perhaps TRBD1 (6 bases). Germline V gives CDR1 KGHDR, CDR2 SFDVKD. The CDR3 totals 19 residues. Trimming removed 4 bases from V and 6 bases from J, with 29 bases in between. The CDR3 spells CATSDSNFPDRTGTHGYTF. The DNA for the CDR3 is TGTGCCACCAGTGACAGTAACTTTCCGGACAGAACGGGGACCCATGGCTACACCTTC.

V and J are TRBV19 and TRBJ1-4; D not certain. Germline loops: CDR1 LNHDA, CDR2 SQIVND (reference sequence). The CDR3 is 12 residues long. Trimming shortened V by 7 bases and J by 3 bases, and 6 bases separated the two germline ends. CDR3 DNA: TGTGCCAGTACTGTGGCTAATGAAAAACTGTTTTTT. Its protein product is CASTVANEKLFF.

The chain recombines TRBV24-1 with TRBJ2-1; no clear D. V lost 0 bases, J lost 2 bases, and 4 bases lay in between. There are 14 residues in the CDR3. The germline gives CDR1 KGHDR, CDR2 SFDVKD. The CDR3 DNA follows: TGTGCCACCAGTGATTTGAGGGCCTACAATGAGCAGTTCTTC. It codes for CATSDLRAYNEQFF.

The V call is TRBV7-2, the J call TRBJ2-3; possibly TRBD1 for D (5 bases). Germline V gene sequence: CDR1 SGHTA, CDR2 FQGNSA. V shed 2 bases and J shed 6 bases, with 12 bases lying between them. The CDR3 totals 14 residues. CDR3: CASSLLMTADTQYF. As DNA, the CDR3 is TGTGCCAGCAGCTTACTGATGACAGCGGATACGCAGTATTTT.

The rearrangement uses TRBV28 and TRBJ2-5, with D tentatively TRBD1 or TRBD2 (5 bases each). V lost 2 bases and J 4 bases, leaving 11 bases between the germline ends. CDR3 size: 14 residues. CDR1 MDHEN and CDR2 SYDVKM come from the germline V gene. CDR3 nucleotides: TGTGCCAGCAGTTTAAGGGGTGGAGGAGAGACCCAGTACTTC. Its translation is CASSLRGGGETQYF.

DNA for the CDR3: TGTGCCAGCAGCTCGGTCGGGAGCTCACCCCTCCACTTT. Its protein product is CASSSVGSSPLHF. The V call is TRBV7-2, the J call TRBJ1-6; D is ambiguous. The germline V gene has CDR1 SGHTA and CDR2 FQGNSA. Trimming took 4 bases from V and 10 from J, leaving 11 bases between them. The CDR3 runs to 13 residues.

V usage is TRBV2 and J usage is TRBJ1-1; D is uncertain. The CDR3 loop spans 13 amino acids. V lost 3 bases and J 4 bases, leaving 9 bases between the germline ends. Germline loops: CDR1 SNHLY, CDR2 FYNNEI. The CDR3 DNA follows: TGTGCCAGCAGTGAGGATGCGGGCACTGAAGCTTTCTTT. Its translation: CASSEDAGTEAFF.

The CDR3, as DNA: TGTGCCAGCAGCAAGACAGATACGCAGTATTTT. It yields the protein CASSKTDTQYF. The V gene is TRBV9, the J gene TRBJ2-3; D is uncertain. Germline V lookup: CDR1 SGDLS, CDR2 YYNGEE. V was trimmed by 4 bases and J by 3 bases, leaving 3 bases between them. CDR3 size: 11 residues.

The chain has TRBV7-9 and TRBJ1-4; D unresolved. This CDR3 comprises 17 residues. Germline V gene sequence: CDR1 SEHNR, CDR2 FQNEAQ (reference sequence). Trimming removed 1 base from V and 0 bases from J, with 12 bases in between. The CDR3, as DNA: TGTGCCAGCAGCTTAGAGGGCTGGGCAGCAACTAATGAAAAACTGTTTTTT. It is translated as CASSLEGWAATNEKLFF.

The gene calls are TRBV7-2 and TRBJ2-7, with D possibly matching TRBD2 (6 bases). V gave up 4 bases and J gave up 3 bases, with 13 bases separating them. CDR1 is SGHTA, CDR2 FQGNSA, per germline. The CDR3 has 14 amino acids. CDR3 protein: CASSSRPAGYEQYF. The CDR3 DNA is TGTGCCAGCAGCTCCAGACCAGCGGGCTACGAGCAGTACTTC.

J is TRBJ1-2 and V is TRBV5-1, with D uncertain. This CDR3 comprises 15 residues. Germline loops: CDR1 SGHRS, CDR2 YFSETQ. V lost 0 bases and J lost 2, with 11 bases in between. In nucleotides, the CDR3 is TGCGCCAGCAGCTTGGCCTCAGGATCGAACTATGGCTACACCTTC. This codes for CASSLASGSNYGYTF.

V usage is TRBV3-1 (or the pseudogene TRBV3-2) and J usage is TRBJ1-3, with TRBD1 as a possible D gene (6 bases). Trimming pared 5 bases from V and 0 bases from J, leaving 14 bases between. This CDR3 spans 16 amino acids. Germline V gene sequence: CDR1 LGHDT, CDR2 YNNKEL (reference sequence). The CDR3 region has the DNA TGTGCCAGCAGCTTCCTCGGACAGAACTCTGGAAACACCATATATTTT. It translates to CASSFLGQNSGNTIYF.

V usage is TRBV4-1 and J usage is TRBJ2-7; TRBD2 is a possible D gene (6 bases). V shed 5 bases and J shed 4 bases, with 12 bases lying between them. The CDR3 totals 13 residues. CDR1 is MGHRA and CDR2 is YSYEKL in the germline V gene. CDR3 sequence reads: CASSELGGYEQYF. Here the CDR3 DNA reads TGCGCCAGCAGCGAACTGGGGGGATACGAGCAGTACTTC.

J is TRBJ1-2 and V is TRBV15, with 9 bases that match TRBD1. Germline loops: CDR1 LNHNV, CDR2 YYDKDF (reference sequence). The CDR3 length is 16 residues. Trimming removed 1 base from V and 4 bases from J; junction bases left unmatched: 7. The CDR3 spells CATSRVIGQGSYGYTF. The CDR3 region has the DNA TGTGCCACCAGCAGAGTTATTGGACAGGGGAGCTATGGCTACACCTTC. Full variable domain (outside the CDR3, taken from reference TRBV15 and TRBJ1-2): DAMVIQNPRYQVTQFGKPVTLSCSQTLNHNVMYWYQQKSSQAPKLLFHYYDKDFNNEADTPDNFQSRRPNTSFCFLDIRSPGLGDTAMYLCATSRVIGQGSYGYTFGSGTRLTVV.